This T cell receptor (beta chain) stems from a study of identical twins. Study-wide results and caveats: Modelling approaches yielded underestimates of out-of-frame TCR alpha sharing between monozygotic twins.

From the 5' RACE reads, TCRdb called clonotypes with MiXCR, one entry per CDR3 protein. The sample has some 230,000 distinct CDR3 sequences, 6.5% to 8% seen once. For this clonotype: Its specificity is not known.

These sequences were also reported in another study, on T cells expressing NK-cell markers.

What was sequenced was CD8+ T cells sorted from blood. The sequence was obtained from a woman between 18 and 29 years old in good health.

Written as DNA, the CDR3 is TGTGCCAGCAGCTGGACAGGGGTACAGCCCCAGCATTTT. This gives the protein CASSWTGVQPQHF. V and J are TRBV6-2 or TRBV6-3 and TRBJ1-5, with 9 positions matching TRBD1. Trimming removed 6 bases from V and 7 bases from J; junction bases left unmatched: 4. The CDR3 spans 13 residues. Germline V lookup: CDR1 MNHEY, CDR2 SVGEGT.